This T cell receptor beta chain was retrieved from a study of blood T cell repertoires in COVID-19 (TCRdb year 2020). In terms of the full investigation: Samples from collaborators originated in the United States, Italy and Spain and spanned both the acute and convalescent phases of COVID-19. The material from the prospective study consisted of cDNA or gDNA derived from T cells, B-cell-depleted T cells, or PBMCs. The dataset comprised deeply sampled blood TCRbeta repertoires from subjects exposed to, actively infected with, or recovered from COVID-19. The repertoires were made available in a free public database intended to serve as a resource for research on the immune response to SARS-CoV-2. Samples were obtained from the ongoing ImmuneRACE study (first 160 participants) and from 950 to 1,500 subjects provided by 6 global collaborators. The sample metadata nearly always contained a de-identified subject ID, COVID-19 status, age in years and sex. Where HLA class I and class II types were available, the types were taken from metadata supplied by the sample provider, not from assay-based typing.

Unmatched junction bases come to 3, with V trimmed by 0 bases and J by 3 bases. The germline V gene supplies CDR1 SGHRS and CDR2 YFSETQ. The CDR3 measures 15 amino acids from cysteine to phenylalanine. The CDR3 DNA has 45 bases and is translated from base 1. Collaborating institutions collected whole blood in K2EDTA tubes following their own protocols. Collaborator samples were shipped for TCRbeta analysis as frozen whole blood, isolated PBMCs, or DNA extracted from either sample type. General findings and caveats noted by the study authors: How much clinical and demographic metadata was included differed by source and by participant, and the metadata was provided uncurated.

The immunoSEQ Assay, a bias-controlled multiplex PCR, was used to amplify TCRbeta CDR3 regions from genomic DNA. The original pipeline was this. Nucleated cell counts per sample were estimated from amplification of reference gene primers within the assay. To quantify the absolute abundance of each unique TCRbeta CDR3 rearrangement, sequence reads were collapsed and filtered. For each sample, productive Simpson clonality was calculated as the square root of Simpson's diversity index over productive rearrangements. TCRdb holds this immuneACCESS table with in-frame rearrangements only. Some clones are missing; in checked studies, unresolved V genes explain under half, and the rest has no known cause. The DNA was the basis for D and trimming; V, J and clone size are from that table. This sample lists about 410,000 clones; 70% to 90% were detected once. Over 1.3% of the sample belongs to the ten largest clones.

This clone was recorded many times. Its cognate antigen has yet to be identified. There are no base qualities to consult, and no much larger clone falls within one base. This sequence was found in a woman in her thirties with active or convalescent COVID-19. The chain is made from TRBV5-1 and TRBJ1-5; the central 7 bases match TRBD1. Sequenced input: peripheral blood. The nucleotides are TGCGCCAGCAGCTTGGGACAGGGAATCAATCAGCCCCAGCATTTT. Protein translation: CASSLGQGINQPQHF.